These 9 T cell receptor beta chains were sequenced from one sample in a study of shared clonotypes between healthy human individuals (dated by TCRdb to the early 2020s). Library construction relied on the immunoSEQ multiplex PCR assay. What TCRdb holds here is the immuneACCESS table cut down to in-frame rearrangements. Part of the clones is not present; checked against another copy, under half of the missing clones reflect an unresolved V gene, and the others are unexplained. For this sample there are millions of clones; about 95% appear just once. In total, the top ten clones hold 0.9% to 1.3% of the sample. For the CD8 naive samples, CD45RO-negative cells were positively selected for CCR7, yielding a CD45RA+CCR7+ population from which TemRA cells were excluded. Specimen: naive CD8+ T cells sorted from blood. The cell subset or site label here, explained by the study, means: CD45RA+CCR7+. The receptors originated from a man aged 18-30 years in good health.

The genes are TRBV9 and TRBJ2-7, with D maybe TRBD2 (6 bases). CDR3 length equals 13 residues. Germline CDR1 is SGDLS and CDR2 is YYNGEE. The V end was cut by 2 bases, the J end by 5 bases, with 11 bases between. The CDR3 loop reads CASSVRDLDEQYF. CDR3 nucleotide sequence: TGTGCCAGCAGCGTCCGGGACTTAGACGAGCAGTACTTC.

About this clone: At the DNA level, this CDR3 is encoded by other sequences in the same sample as well. The CDR3 sequence: CASSLVASGRGNEQFF. As DNA, the CDR3 is TGTGCCAGCAGCTTAGTCGCTAGCGGGAGAGGCAATGAGCAGTTCTTC. The chain links TRBV7-9 to TRBJ2-1; 10 bases align to TRBD2. Germline V gene lookup returns CDR1 SEHNR and CDR2 FQNEAQ (reference sequence). J gave up 6 bases and V 1 base, and 6 bases lay outside the gene matches. This CDR3 comprises 16 residues.

CDR3 DNA sequence: TGTGCCAGCAGCTTAAATCCGATACTGAACACTGAAGCTTTCTTT. The encoded protein is CASSLNPILNTEAFF. This chain uses TRBV11-2 with TRBJ1-1, with unresolved D. Trimming pared 2 bases from V and 0 bases from J, leaving 10 bases between. Germline V gene sequence: CDR1 SGHAT, CDR2 FQNNGV. This CDR3 is built from 15 residues.

V is TRBV4-1 and J is TRBJ1-1; maybe TRBD1 (5 bases). The germline gives CDR1 MGHRA, CDR2 YSYEKL. The CDR3 consists of 15 residues. V dropped 7 bases and J dropped 1 base, with 16 bases sitting between them. CDR3 nucleotide sequence: TGCGCCAGCACCTACTCTCCCGGGGCGAACACTGAAGCTTTCTTT. It codes for CASTYSPGANTEAFF.

The rearrangement links TRBV27 to TRBJ2-7; 10 nucleotides align to TRBD2. The CDR3 totals 18 residues. The germline gives CDR1 MNHEY, CDR2 SMNVEV (reference sequence). V was clipped by 0 bases and J by 6 bases; unmatched bases: 14. This CDR3 is CASSLSPPLAGVFPEQYF. CDR3 DNA: TGTGCCAGCAGTTTATCCCCCCCCCTAGCGGGAGTGTTCCCCGAGCAGTACTTC.

Regarding this clone: Other nucleotide sequences from this sample produce the same CDR3. This sequence joins TRBV6-5 and TRBJ2-7; tentative D call: TRBD1 (6 bases). V lost 6 bases, J lost 3 bases, and 12 bases lay in between. CDR1 and CDR2 from the germline V gene are MNHEY and SVGAGI. CDR3 size: 13 residues. The CDR3 nucleotides are TGTGCCAGCAGCCAGGGGCTAGTCTACGAGCAGTACTTC. Amino acids: CASSQGLVYEQYF.

This chain links TRBV7-8 with TRBJ2-7; 7 nucleotides line up with TRBD2. This CDR3 is 16 amino acids long. The V segment lost 1 base and the J segment 3 bases; nucleotides outside the gene matches: 9. Germline CDR1 SGHVS, CDR2 FQNEAQ. DNA for the CDR3: TGTGCCAGCAGCTTAGGGGTGGAAGGGAGGGTCTACGAGCAGTACTTC. Protein sequence: CASSLGVEGRVYEQYF.

V and J are TRBV10-1 and TRBJ2-2, with 9 nucleotides matching TRBD1. This CDR3 is built from 16 residues. Germline V gene data show CDR1 as WNHNN and CDR2 as SYGVQD (reference sequence). Germline trimming cut 5 bases from V and 5 bases from J; bases unmatched to any gene: 9. The CDR3 is CASSYFSGQGTGELFF. CDR3 sequence (DNA): TGCGCCAGCAGTTATTTTTCGGGACAGGGAACCGGGGAGCTGTTTTTT.

The rearrangement links TRBV30 to TRBJ1-1; D gene uncertain. Germline CDR1 is GTSNPN and CDR2 is SVGIG (reference sequence). The CDR3 runs to 12 residues. Trimming took off 3 bases at V and 4 bases at J, with 9 bases between the two ends. The CDR3 region is CAWSVSGTEAFF. CDR3 sequence (DNA): TGTGCCTGGAGCGTCTCGGGCACTGAAGCTTTCTTT.